The 11 T cell receptor beta chains given below trace back to one sample, sequenced in a study of a mutant IDH1 vaccine in newly diagnosed glioma. Clones were read by immunoSEQ multiplex PCR, and TCRdb kept only the in-frame ones, dropping some. The sample includes roughly 34,000 clones, 65% to 85% of them seen just once. The antigens of these receptors remain unknown. Time point reported: week 47, end of study. Every vaccine dose comprised 300 ug of mutant IDH1 20-mer peptide plus topical imiquimod. The specimen was PBMCs, collected from a glioma patient whose treatment included an IDH1 peptide vaccine. These receptors were obtained from a man aged 30-40 years with glioma.

This chain connects TRBV7-7 to TRBJ2-5; D may be TRBD2 (5 bases). With 5 bases removed from V and 2 bases from J, the gap between germline ends came to 15 bases. The CDR3 is 15 amino acids. Looked up from germline, CDR1 is SSHAT and CDR2 is FNYEAQ (reference sequence). The chain's CDR3 is CASSHVRGPQETQYF. CDR3 DNA sequence: TGTGCCAGCAGCCATGTTCGAGGGCCGCAAGAGACCCAGTACTTC.

The chain is built from TRBV7-3 and TRBJ2-5; TRBD1 might be the D (5 bases). Germline CDR1 is SGHTA and CDR2 is FQGTGA. Between the trimmed V and J ends, which lost 2 bases and 2 bases, there was a span of 6 bases. This CDR3 has 13 amino acids. The CDR3 spells CASSLQGQETQYF. Here the CDR3 DNA reads TGTGCCAGCAGCTTACAGGGACAAGAGACCCAGTACTTC.

The chain combines TRBV2 with TRBJ2-5; TRBD1 aligns across 11 bases. Germline values: CDR1 SNHLY, CDR2 FYNNEI. Losses at the gene ends were 8 bases for V and 2 bases for J; bases not matched to a gene: 4. This CDR3 is 14 amino acids long. In nucleotides, the CDR3 is TGTGCCAGCGGCCGGGACAGGGGGCAAGAGACCCAGTACTTC. Its protein is CASGRDRGQETQYF.

The chain is built from TRBV4-2 and TRBJ2-6; D is possibly TRBD2 (5 bases). There are 16 residues in the CDR3. Per germline, CDR1 LGHNA and CDR2 YNFKEQ. V lost 0 bases and J lost 0, with 6 bases in between. The CDR3 reads CASSQEGSSGANVLTF. The CDR3 DNA reads as TGTGCCAGCAGCCAAGAGGGGAGCTCTGGGGCCAACGTCCTGACTTTC.

This clone qualifies as medium-sized (0.01 to 0.1%). This rearrangement joins TRBV30 to TRBJ2-7, with 13 bases that match TRBD2. V trimming: 3 bases; J trimming: 3 bases; junction bases outside the gene matches: 11. Germline loops: CDR1 GTSNPN, CDR2 SVGIG (reference sequence). This CDR3 is 17 amino acids long. Here the CDR3 reads CAWRGMTSGGSLYEQYF. For the CDR3, the DNA is TGTGCCTGGAGGGGGATGACTAGCGGGGGGTCCCTCTACGAGCAGTACTTC.

This clone was counted a few times. V and J are TRBV19 and TRBJ1-1; no reliable D call. Trimming took 7 bases from V and 1 from J, leaving 10 bases between them. The CDR3 length is 13 residues. Germline CDR1 reads LNHDA; CDR2 reads SQIVND (reference sequence). CDR3 protein: CASNPAGNTEAFF. The CDR3 DNA follows: TGTGCCAGTAATCCGGCAGGGAACACTGAAGCTTTCTTT.

The genes are TRBV7-2 and TRBJ1-3, with a weak D call TRBD1 (5 bases). The ends were cut back, 1 base at V and 1 base at J, with 8 bases in the middle. Germline values: CDR1 SGHTA, CDR2 FQGNSA. The CDR3 sequence is 15 residues long. The CDR3 is CASSLGTSSGNTIYF. CDR3 sequence (DNA): TGTGCCAGCAGCTTAGGGACATCTTCTGGAAACACCATATATTTT.

This sequence joins TRBV9 and TRBJ2-5; TRBD1 matches 10 bases. Trimming cost V 4 bases and J 5 bases; bases outside gene matches: 8. The germline V gene has CDR1 SGDLS and CDR2 YYNGEE. This CDR3 spans 15 amino acids. The CDR3 here is CASSTRQGAIETQYF. DNA for the CDR3: TGTGCCAGCAGCACTCGACAGGGGGCAATCGAGACCCAGTACTTC.

The rearrangement uses TRBV2 and TRBJ2-3; D call uncertain. This CDR3 contains 13 residues. Per germline, CDR1 SNHLY and CDR2 FYNNEI. V was clipped by 7 bases and J by 2 bases, with 10 bases between them. CDR3 sequence: CASIGFATDTQYF. Here the CDR3 DNA reads TGTGCCAGCATTGGGTTCGCCACAGATACGCAGTATTTT. Combining the CDR3 with reference TRBV2 and TRBJ2-3 gives the whole variable domain EPEVTQTPSHQVTQMGQEVILRCVPISNHLYFYWYRQILGQKVEFLVSFYNNEISEKSEIFDDQFSVERPDGSNFTLKIRSTKLEDSAMYFCASIGFATDTQYFGPGTRLTVL.

J is TRBJ1-1 and V is TRBV5-1; TRBD1 matches at 10 bases. Germline CDR1 SGHRS, CDR2 YFSETQ. This CDR3 spans 14 amino acids. V lost 4 bases to trimming and J lost 5 bases; unmatched junction nucleotides: 5. CDR3 sequence (DNA): TGCGCCAGCAGCCCTGGGACAGGGGAGACTGAAGCTTTCTTT. This translates into CASSPGTGETEAFF.

The genes are TRBV4-1 and TRBJ1-5, with 10 bases fitting TRBD1. The ends lost 3 bases at V and 2 bases at J; junction bases unmatched: 4. CDR3 length equals 16 residues. Germline CDR1 MGHRA, CDR2 YSYEKL. CDR3 bases: TGCGCCAGCAGCCACGACAGGGGGCAGGGCAATCAGCCCCAGCATTTT. Encoded protein: CASSHDRGQGNQPQHF.